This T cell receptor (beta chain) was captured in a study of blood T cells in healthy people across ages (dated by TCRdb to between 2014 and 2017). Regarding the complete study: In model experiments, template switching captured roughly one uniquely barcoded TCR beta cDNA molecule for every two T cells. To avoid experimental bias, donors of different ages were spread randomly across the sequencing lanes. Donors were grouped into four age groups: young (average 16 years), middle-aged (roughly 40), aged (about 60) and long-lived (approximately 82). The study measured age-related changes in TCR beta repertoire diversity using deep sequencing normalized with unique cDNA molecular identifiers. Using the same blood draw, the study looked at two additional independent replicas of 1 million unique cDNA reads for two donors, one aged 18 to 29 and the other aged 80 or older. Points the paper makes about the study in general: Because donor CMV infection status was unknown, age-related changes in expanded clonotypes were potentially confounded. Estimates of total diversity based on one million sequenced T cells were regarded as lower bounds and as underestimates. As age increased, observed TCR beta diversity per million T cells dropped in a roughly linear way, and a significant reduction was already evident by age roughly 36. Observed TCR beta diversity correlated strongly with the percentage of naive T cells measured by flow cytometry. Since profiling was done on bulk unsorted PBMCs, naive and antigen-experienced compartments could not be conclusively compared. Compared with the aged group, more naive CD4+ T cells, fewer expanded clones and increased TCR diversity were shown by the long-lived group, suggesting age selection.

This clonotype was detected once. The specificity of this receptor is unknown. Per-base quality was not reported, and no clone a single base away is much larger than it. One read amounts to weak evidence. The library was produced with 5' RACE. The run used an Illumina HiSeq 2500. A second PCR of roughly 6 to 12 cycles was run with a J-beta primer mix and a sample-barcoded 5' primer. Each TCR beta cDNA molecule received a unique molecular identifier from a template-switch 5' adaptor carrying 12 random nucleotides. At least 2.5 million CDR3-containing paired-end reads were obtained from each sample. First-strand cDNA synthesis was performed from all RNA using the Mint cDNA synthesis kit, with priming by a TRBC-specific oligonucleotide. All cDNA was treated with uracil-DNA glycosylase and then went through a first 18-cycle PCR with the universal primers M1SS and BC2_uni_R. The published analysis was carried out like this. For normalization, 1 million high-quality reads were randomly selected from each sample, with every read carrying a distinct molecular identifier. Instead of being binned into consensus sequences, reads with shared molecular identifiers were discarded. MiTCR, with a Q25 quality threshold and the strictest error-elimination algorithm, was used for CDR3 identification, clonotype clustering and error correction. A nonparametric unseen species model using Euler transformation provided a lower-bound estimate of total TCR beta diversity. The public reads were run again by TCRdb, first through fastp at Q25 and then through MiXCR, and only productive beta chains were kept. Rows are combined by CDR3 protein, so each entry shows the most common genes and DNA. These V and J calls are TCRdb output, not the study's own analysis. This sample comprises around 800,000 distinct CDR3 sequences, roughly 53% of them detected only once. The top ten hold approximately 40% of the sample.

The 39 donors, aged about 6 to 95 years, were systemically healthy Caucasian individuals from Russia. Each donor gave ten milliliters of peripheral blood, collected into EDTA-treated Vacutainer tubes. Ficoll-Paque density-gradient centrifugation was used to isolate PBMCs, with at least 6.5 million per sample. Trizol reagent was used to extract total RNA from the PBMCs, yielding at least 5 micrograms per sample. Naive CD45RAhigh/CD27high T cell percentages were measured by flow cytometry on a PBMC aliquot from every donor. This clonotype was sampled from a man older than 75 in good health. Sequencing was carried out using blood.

The DNA sequence is TGCAGTGCTGGATTTAATGAAAAACTGTTTTTT. Translated, this is CSAGFNEKLFF. This receptor chain uses TRBV20-1 and TRBJ1-4; no D gene can be assigned with confidence. The CDR3, cysteine through phenylalanine, is 11 amino acids long. The DNA shown is the 33-base CDR3, in frame from base 1. At the junction V is shortened by 5 bases and J by 4 bases, with 5 bases in between. CDR1 and CDR2 (DFQATT, SNEGSKA) derive from the germline V gene (reference sequence).